This T cell receptor beta chain is drawn from a study of T cell changes during pregnancy in multiple sclerosis. Assay: immunoSEQ multiplex PCR; the TCRdb copy retains only in-frame clones and omits some. The sample holds under 55,000 clones, approximately 94% seen once. V lost 3 bases to trimming and J lost 0 bases, with 14 bases between them. This CDR3 region has 16 residues. The germline V gene has CDR1 KGHSH and CDR2 LQKENI. The sequence was collected from a female donor with multiple sclerosis, enrolled in a pregnancy study. The V call is TRBV18, the J call TRBJ1-1, with D perhaps matching TRBD1 (6 bases). This specimen was CD4+ T cells from peripheral blood mononuclear cells, taken in the third trimester of pregnancy. The CDR3: CASSPFRTAMNTEAFF. The CDR3 nucleotides are TGTGCCAGCTCACCCTTTAGGACAGCTATGAACACTGAAGCTTTCTTT. The full variable domain, rest sourced from reference TRBV18 and TRBJ1-1, is NAGVMQNPRHLVRRRGQEARLRCSPMKGHSHVYWYRQLPEEGLKFMVYLQKENIIDESGMPKERFSAEFPKEGPSILRIQQVVRGDSAAYFCASSPFRTAMNTEAFFGQGTRLTVV.